This record concerns one T cell receptor (beta chain) sequence. The sample belongs to a study of blood T cell repertoires in COVID-19. Study details: PBMCs, B-cell-depleted T cells, or T cells provided the cDNA or gDNA that made up the material.

Under the authors' procedure: Estimates of nucleated cell counts were drawn from the amplification of reference gene primers. TCRdb's table, derived via immunoSEQ multiplex PCR, lists solely in-frame clones and lacks some. The V and J calls and the clone size are those of that table, but D and trimming were determined from the DNA. Found here are around 80,000 clones, under 85% of them singletons; the top ten hold about 12%. Germline V gene lookup returns CDR1 MGHDK and CDR2 SYGVNS. The junction had 7 bases not matched to a gene; V was cut back by 1 base and J by 7 bases. This CDR3 contains 16 residues.

This TCR came from a human donor in a cohort sampled during active COVID-19. V is TRBV25-1 and J is TRBJ1-4; TRBD1 agrees at 9 bases. Sample: peripheral blood. The CDR3, as DNA: TGTGCCAGCAGTGAATTAGGGGGACAGGGCGCTGAAAAACTGTTTTTT. Translation: CASSELGGQGAEKLFF.